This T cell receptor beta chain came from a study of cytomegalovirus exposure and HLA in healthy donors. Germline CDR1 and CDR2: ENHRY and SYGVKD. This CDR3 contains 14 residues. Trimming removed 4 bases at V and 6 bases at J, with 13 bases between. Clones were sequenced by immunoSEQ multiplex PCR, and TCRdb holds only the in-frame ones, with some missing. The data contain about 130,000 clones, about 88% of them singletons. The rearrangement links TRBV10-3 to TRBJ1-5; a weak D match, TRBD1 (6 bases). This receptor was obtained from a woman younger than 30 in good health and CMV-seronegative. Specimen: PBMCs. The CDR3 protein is CAISGGQGSQPQHF. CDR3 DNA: TGTGCCATCAGTGGGGGCCAGGGGTCTCAGCCCCAGCATTTT.